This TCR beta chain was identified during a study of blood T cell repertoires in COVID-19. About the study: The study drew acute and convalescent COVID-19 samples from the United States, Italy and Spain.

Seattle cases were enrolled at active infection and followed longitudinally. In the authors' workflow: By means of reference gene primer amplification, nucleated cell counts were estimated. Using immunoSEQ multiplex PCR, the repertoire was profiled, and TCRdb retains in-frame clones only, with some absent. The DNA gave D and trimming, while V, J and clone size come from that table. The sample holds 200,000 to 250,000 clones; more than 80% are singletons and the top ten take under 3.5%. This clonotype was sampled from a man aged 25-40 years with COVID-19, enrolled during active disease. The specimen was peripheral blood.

This CDR3 reads CASRAAWETQYF. Written as DNA, the CDR3 is TGTGCCAGCAGGGCCGCTTGGGAGACCCAGTACTTC. V gene TRBV6-5 combines with J gene TRBJ2-5; D remains ambiguous. The CDR3 has 12 amino acids. The germline V and J ends were trimmed by 6 bases and 5 bases, with 10 bases remaining between them. Germline V gene lookup returns CDR1 MNHEY and CDR2 SVGAGI.